This T cell receptor beta chain was captured by sequencing in a study of T cell responses to AZD1222 COVID-19 vaccine. V was cut by 7 bases and J by 6 bases, with 15 bases left in between. The CDR3 spans 13 residues. Some clones are missing from TCRdb's copy, which holds only in-frame ones; the method was immunoSEQ multiplex PCR. The sample comprises some 55,000 clones, about 90% of which are singletons, and around 4% rests with the top ten. The starting material was peripheral blood, obtained on day 0 of AZD1222 vaccination. The clonotype comes from an adult in good health. This rearrangement joins TRBV12-3 or TRBV12-4 to TRBJ1-2; tentatively, D is TRBD1 (6 bases). CDR3 residues: CASTLRAGDGYTF. The CDR3 DNA reads as TGTGCCAGCACCCTGAGGGCAGGGGATGGCTACACCTTC.